The sequence of this T cell receptor (beta chain) was determined in a study of T cells in narcolepsy. Findings and limits, study-wide: Comparing one patient's CSF and blood CD4+ clonotypes highlighted HCRT- and TRIB2-specific autoreactive clonotypes. Healthy controls reportedly lacked the autoreactive clonotypes serially found in patients' blood.

For this clone: Its antigen is unidentified.

V lost 1 base to trimming and J lost 8 bases, with 8 bases between them. The CDR3 covers 12 residues. Germline CDR1 SGHAT, CDR2 FQNNGV. Produced via immunoSEQ multiplex PCR; TCRdb's table is partial and in-frame only. The table lists over 7,500 clones, about 56% of them singletons. V usage is TRBV11-2 and J usage is TRBJ1-1, with a weak D call TRBD1 (5 bases). The sequence was collected from a human donor with narcolepsy. The specimen was CD45RA- memory CD8+ T cells from PBMCs. CDR3 residues: CASSLGGVEAFF. In nucleotides, the CDR3 is TGTGCCAGCAGCTTAGGGGGGGTCGAAGCTTTCTTT.